Below are 20 T cell receptor beta chains sequenced from a single sample in a study of CXCR3-negative and CXCR3-positive naive CD8 T cells. The libraries of TRB cDNA were prepared using 5' RACE with UMI labels. TCRdb reprocessed the 5' RACE reads; each CDR3 protein has one entry and no DNA is given. In total, the table holds roughly 100,000 distinct CDR3 sequences. Whole-study results and caveats: Researchers report that CXCR3-positive naive cells carry more hydrophobic TRB CDR3s than CXCR3-negative naive cells.

For these TCRs, the target antigens are not known. Sample: naive CXCR3+ CD8+ T cells from blood. As to subset: CD45RO-CCR7+CD27+CD95- naive CD8+ T cells expressing CXCR3 (TNR3+). The receptor set was obtained from a human donor in good health. Some clones in this sample may be carry-over from other donors' samples.

The chain couples TRBV27 to TRBJ1-1. This CDR3 spans 14 amino acids. The germline gives CDR1 MNHEY, CDR2 SMNVEV (reference sequence). This CDR3 is CASSLIPVNTEAFF.

This chain links TRBV10-3 with TRBJ2-3; the D call of TRBD2 rests on TCRdb alone, since no DNA is present to check it. In germline, CDR1 is ENHRY, CDR2 SYGVKD. The CDR3 loop spans 14 amino acids. The CDR3: CAIKERSSTDTQYF.

This chain links TRBV6-2 or TRBV6-3 with TRBJ2-6. The CDR3 contains 16 residues. Germline CDR1 reads MNHEY; CDR2 reads SVGEGT. CDR3 loop: CASSYEDGSGANVLTF.

This chain uses TRBV15 with TRBJ2-1; the D gene TCRdb calls, TRBD2, cannot be checked with no DNA. The germline CDR1 and CDR2 sequences are LNHNV and YYDKDF (reference sequence). The CDR3 extends over 15 amino acids. The CDR3 region is CATSTPPGTYNEQFF.

This sequence joins TRBV7-9 and TRBJ2-7; the D gene TCRdb calls, TRBD1, cannot be checked with no DNA. CDR1 and CDR2 (germline): SEHNR, FQNEAQ (reference sequence). The CDR3 length is 13 residues. The CDR3 sequence is CASTPVGGSEQYF.

The rearrangement joins TRBV5-1 to TRBJ2-1; absent DNA, TCRdb's TRBD2 call cannot be checked. The CDR3 totals 18 residues. Germline CDR1 SGHRS, CDR2 YFSETQ. CDR3: CASSLGAPGLAFADEQFF.

The chain couples TRBV7-9 to TRBJ1-1; TCRdb reports TRBD1, a call that lacks DNA to check it against. The CDR3 runs to 13 residues. Germline V gene lookup returns CDR1 SEHNR and CDR2 FQNEAQ (reference sequence). CDR3 loop: CASRGERDTEAFF.

The chain is built from TRBV29-1 and TRBJ1-1; as DNA is missing, the TRBD1 call by TCRdb cannot be tested. The germline gives CDR1 SQVTM, CDR2 ANQGSEA. The CDR3 has 13 amino acids. The CDR3 sequence: CSVENRAGTEAFF.

The chain uses TRBV5-5 and TRBJ2-1. This CDR3 has 15 residues. Per the germline V gene, CDR1 is SGHKS and CDR2 is YYEKEE (reference sequence). This CDR3 reads CASSSEATNYNEQFF.

V is TRBV29-1 and J is TRBJ2-3; TCRdb outputs TRBD1, but without DNA this stays unchecked. Looked up from germline, CDR1 is SQVTM and CDR2 is ANQGSEA. The CDR3 is 16 residues long. The CDR3 spells CSVEDRGAGPRGTQYF.

CDR3 amino acids: CASSFGAGVANEQFF. V is TRBV5-6 and J is TRBJ2-1; TCRdb proposes TRBD2, but this gene call is untestable without DNA. Germline-derived CDR1 and CDR2 are SGHDT and YYEEEE. The CDR3 covers 15 residues.

J is TRBJ2-3 and V is TRBV3-1; the TCRdb call, TRBD1, lacks DNA for checking. CDR1 LGHDT and CDR2 YNNKEL come from the germline V gene (reference sequence). CDR3 size: 13 residues. CDR3 in amino acids: CASRGETTDTQYF.

This chain joins TRBV29-1 and TRBJ2-2; checking the TCRdb D call of TRBD2 is not possible without DNA. The CDR3 is 15 residues long. Germline CDR1 is SQVTM and CDR2 is ANQGSEA. The CDR3 sequence: CSVYLLAGETGELFF.

The chain has TRBV2 and TRBJ2-1. The CDR3 runs to 13 residues. CDR1 and CDR2 from the germline V gene are SNHLY and FYNNEI. CDR3 sequence: CASIGPVNNEQFF.

V gene TRBV28 combines with J gene TRBJ2-1; TCRdb's D call, TRBD2, is unchecked because there is no DNA. The CDR3 covers 17 residues. Germline CDR1 and CDR2: MDHEN and SYDVKM. CDR3 loop: CAGSLPIGAGDLDEQFF.

V gene TRBV7-2 combines with J gene TRBJ2-7; the TCRdb call, TRBD1, lacks DNA for checking. Germline V gene sequence: CDR1 SGHTA, CDR2 FQGNSA. The CDR3 totals 15 residues. CDR3 loop: CASSFYSGGGYEQYF.

CDR3 residues: CASSPPGGRTDTQYF. The J gene is TRBJ2-3, the V gene TRBV7-9; no DNA is available, so the TRBD1 call from TCRdb remains unchecked. Germline lookup yields CDR1 SEHNR and CDR2 FQNEAQ (reference sequence). The CDR3 sequence is 15 residues long.

The gene calls are TRBV11-2 and TRBJ2-3. The CDR3 is made up of 12 amino acids. Looked up from germline, CDR1 is SGHAT and CDR2 is FQNNGV. The chain's CDR3 is CASSLDGSTQYF. The entire variable domain, with the rest obtained from reference TRBV11-2 and TRBJ2-3, is as follows: EAGVAQSPRYKIIEKRQSVAFWCNPISGHATLYWYQQILGQGPKLLIQFQNNGVVDDSQLPKDRFSAERLKGVDSTLKIQPAKLEDSAVYLCASSLDGSTQYFGPGTRLTVL.

This sequence joins TRBV29-1 and TRBJ2-5; TCRdb proposes TRBD2, but this gene call is untestable without DNA. Germline CDR1 is SQVTM and CDR2 is ANQGSEA. The CDR3 spans 13 residues. The CDR3 reads CSVNPPLQETQYF.

The V gene is TRBV29-1, the J gene TRBJ2-1. CDR1 SQVTM and CDR2 ANQGSEA come from the germline V gene. The CDR3 is 11 residues long. CDR3 in amino acids: CSVTIAYEQFF.